One sample yielded the 32 T cell receptor beta chains listed below, sequenced in a study of T-cell reconstitution after alpha-beta-depleted transplantation in children. Preparing the TCRbeta library involved the use of unique molecular identifiers. MiXCR was run by TCRdb on the PCR reads, yielding one entry per CDR3 protein. The sample shows 500,000 or so distinct CDR3 sequences, about 33% of them seen only once. The material was PBMCs from the stem cell graft donor, obtained from the stem cell graft. The receptors here all came from a human donor who donated a stem cell graft to a child with aplastic anemia.

The CDR3 DNA follows: TGTGCCAGAACCAAACAGGGTCGCGGGCAGTACGTC. This codes for CARTKQGRGQYV. This sequence joins TRBV21-1 and TRBJ2-7; TRBD1 was called by the table and not checked on the DNA. TRBV21-1 is a known pseudogene. The CDR3 is 12 residues long.

The chain combines TRBV12-3 or TRBV12-4 with TRBJ2-5; D may be TRBD1 or TRBD2 (5 bases each). Trimming stripped 6 bases from V and 5 bases from J, with 19 bases between. This CDR3 comprises 15 residues. In nucleotides, the CDR3 is TGTGCCAGCAGGATAGGGGACCGGGGATGGGAGACCCAGTACTTC. Translating it yields CASRIGDRGWETQYF.

V gene TRBV27 combines with J gene TRBJ1-6, with D possibly being TRBD1 (5 bases). Trimming shortened V by 5 bases and J by 6 bases, and 14 bases separated the two germline ends. Germline V lookup: CDR1 MNHEY, CDR2 SMNVEV (reference sequence). The CDR3 sequence is 15 residues long. The CDR3, as DNA: TGTGCCAGCAGTCCCTCGGGACGGATTAATTCACCCCTCCACTTT. This translates into CASSPSGRINSPLHF.

The chain is built from TRBV6-5 and TRBJ2-1, with 7 nucleotides matching TRBD1. J lost 6 bases, V lost 7 bases, and 15 bases had no gene match. Per germline, CDR1 MNHEY and CDR2 SVGAGI. The CDR3 is made up of 16 amino acids. CDR3 protein: CASTDRAAAVLNEQFF. In DNA form, the CDR3 reads TGTGCCAGCACCGACAGGGCGGCAGCAGTTCTCAATGAGCAGTTCTTC.

This clonotype was detected a few times. A read error may account for a junction end that differs from germline. This chain connects TRBV4-2 to TRBJ2-1, with TRBD2 identical over 10 bases. CDR1 LGHNA and CDR2 YNFKEQ come from the germline V gene. The CDR3 has 17 residues. The CDR3 protein is CASSQEPSGSSYNEQFF. For the CDR3, the DNA is TGCGCCAGCAGCCAAGAGCCTAGCGGGAGCTCCTACAATGAGCAGTTCTTC.

V is TRBV24-1 and J is TRBJ1-4, with unresolved D. Germline V gene data show CDR1 as KGHDR and CDR2 as SFDVKD. V dropped 2 bases and J dropped 4 bases, with 16 bases sitting between them. This CDR3 region has 17 residues. The CDR3 here is CATSDSPGRPGNEKLFF. The CDR3 bases are TGTGCCACCAGTGATTCCCCAGGAAGACCGGGTAATGAAAAACTGTTTTTT.

This clonotype occurred a few times. This chain links TRBV12-3 or TRBV12-4 with TRBJ2-2; D gene ambiguous. Deletions cut 1 base from V and 1 base from J, with 7 bases between. The CDR3 consists of 15 residues. The CDR3 spells CASSLGRMNTGELFF. Written as DNA, the CDR3 is TGTGCCAGCAGTTTAGGCAGGATGAACACCGGGGAGCTGTTTTTT.

This clonotype has more than one count but fewer than ten. The chain employs TRBV30 and TRBJ2-3; 11 bases match TRBD2. V lost 4 bases to trimming and J lost 5 bases; unmatched junction nucleotides: 8. Germline CDR1 reads GTSNPN; CDR2 reads SVGIG (reference sequence). The CDR3 contains 15 residues. The CDR3 DNA is TGTGCCTGGACTCGACTAGCGGGATCGGGAGATACGCAGTATTTT. Its translation is CAWTRLAGSGDTQYF.

This rearrangement joins TRBV6-2 or TRBV6-3 to TRBJ2-1, with D perhaps TRBD2 (5 bases). CDR3 length: 15 residues. Germline V gives CDR1 MNHEY, CDR2 SVGEGT. V was cut by 2 bases and J by 1 base, with 9 bases left in between. CDR3 sequence reads: CASSYGRESYNEQFF. In nucleotides, the CDR3 is TGTGCCAGCAGTTACGGACGGGAATCCTACAATGAGCAGTTCTTC.

CDR3 in DNA: TGTGCCAGCAGCTTTTCGGCGGGAGGGTACAATGAGCAGTTCTTC. Translation: CASSFSAGGYNEQFF. The V gene is TRBV11-2, the J gene TRBJ2-1, with 9 positions matching TRBD2. Trimming removed 3 bases from V and 4 bases from J; junction bases left unmatched: 4. The CDR3 length is 15 residues. The germline CDR1 and CDR2 sequences are SGHAT and FQNNGV. The variable domain in full, completed from reference TRBV11-2 and TRBJ2-1, reads EAGVAQSPRYKIIEKRQSVAFWCNPISGHATLYWYQQILGQGPKLLIQFQNNGVVDDSQLPKDRFSAERLKGVDSTLKIQPAKLEDSAVYLCASSFSAGGYNEQFFGPGTRLTVL.

The table lists this clonotype with a few counts. This chain links TRBV6-1 with TRBJ2-7; the match to TRBD2 covers 7 bases. V lost 3 bases and J lost 6; bases outside the gene matches: 8. Germline loops: CDR1 MNHNS, CDR2 SASEGT. The CDR3 covers 14 residues. The CDR3 here is CASSEGRAFREQYV. The CDR3 DNA sequence: TGTGCCAGCAGTGAGGGGAGGGCGTTTCGCGAGCAGTACGTC.

This clonotype was seen only once. The chain carries TRBV15 and TRBJ1-5, with D unclear. Germline assignment: CDR1 LNHNV and CDR2 YYDKDF (reference sequence). V gave up 0 bases and J gave up 4 bases, with 7 bases separating them. The length of the CDR3 is 14 residues. CDR3 DNA sequence: TGTGCCACCAGCAGAGATAGGGCAAATCAGCCCCAGCATTTT. This encodes CATSRDRANQPQHF.

CDR3 sequence reads: CASSGFSWVPYNEQFF. Here the CDR3 DNA reads TGTGCCAGCAGCGGGTTCTCGTGGGTGCCCTACAATGAGCAGTTCTTC. The chain couples TRBV9 to TRBJ2-1; D not resolved. Germline-derived CDR1 and CDR2 are SGDLS and YYNGEE. This CDR3 spans 16 amino acids. Trimming took 3 bases from V and 2 from J, leaving 15 bases between them.

This clonotype was counted many times. The rearrangement uses TRBV14 and TRBJ1-3, with unresolved D. Germline loops: CDR1 SGHDN, CDR2 FVKESK. Trimming left V 4 bases short and J 0 bases short, with 1 base between. The CDR3 extends over 12 amino acids. The CDR3, as DNA: TGTGCCAGCAGCCGCTCTGGAAACACCATATATTTT. Translation: CASSRSGNTIYF.

This clonotype was found a few times. The gene calls are TRBV12-3 or TRBV12-4 and TRBJ2-5; 10 bases match TRBD1. This CDR3 has 15 amino acids. The ends lost 4 bases at V and 3 bases at J; junction bases unmatched: 5. Here the CDR3 reads CASSYTGTGEETQYF. In nucleotides, the CDR3 is TGTGCCAGCAGTTATACCGGGACAGGGGAAGAGACCCAGTACTTC.

Only a few counts were recorded for this clonotype. The chain carries TRBV12-3 or TRBV12-4 and TRBJ2-5; D gene uncertain. This CDR3 is built from 14 residues. The V end was cut by 1 base, the J end by 0 bases, with 6 bases between. The CDR3 sequence: CASSLGYYQETQYF. In DNA form, the CDR3 reads TGTGCCAGCAGTTTAGGGTACTACCAAGAGACCCAGTACTTC.

This chain links TRBV12-5 with TRBJ1-6, with D perhaps matching TRBD1 (6 bases). Germline-derived CDR1 and CDR2 are LGHNT and FRNRAP. The CDR3 spans 16 residues. Trimming removed 5 bases at V and 4 bases at J, with 15 bases between. The CDR3, as DNA: TGTGCTAGTGGTATCCGCGGGGGCCAGTATAATTCACCCCTCCACTTT. Its translation: CASGIRGGQYNSPLHF.

A few counts support this clonotype. This chain links TRBV29-1 with TRBJ2-3; possibly TRBD1 or TRBD2 for D (5 bases each). Germline V gene data show CDR1 as SQVTM and CDR2 as ANQGSEA. There are 15 residues in the CDR3. V was shortened by 7 bases and J by 2 bases, with 19 bases between the two germline ends. CDR3 protein: CSARPGQGPTDTQYF. CDR3 DNA: TGCAGCGCCCGCCCGGGGCAGGGCCCCACAGATACGCAGTATTTT.

This clonotype has more than one count but fewer than ten. This chain links TRBV12-3 or TRBV12-4 with TRBJ2-7; no definite D call. The germline V and J ends were trimmed by 1 base and 7 bases, with 8 bases remaining between them. The CDR3 runs to 12 residues. The CDR3 region is CASSLGLGEQYF. For the CDR3, the DNA is TGTGCCAGCAGTTTAGGCTTGGGAGAGCAGTACTTC.

This chain uses TRBV11-3 with TRBJ2-1; D unclear. The germline V and J ends were trimmed by 1 base and 10 bases, with 8 bases remaining between them. CDR1 is SGHNT, CDR2 YENEEA, per germline. This CDR3 is built from 12 residues. DNA of the CDR3: TGTGCCAGCAGCTTAGTTGCGGTCGAGCAGTTCTTC. Protein: CASSLVAVEQFF.

This sequence joins TRBV7-8 and TRBJ2-2; D tentatively reads TRBD1 or TRBD2 (5 bases each). This CDR3 contains 16 residues. Trimming shortened V by 6 bases and J by 2 bases, and 16 bases separated the two germline ends. From germline, CDR1 is SGHVS and CDR2 FQNEAQ. The CDR3 region has the DNA TGTGCCAGCAGTTTTCGGGACGGACTCAACACCGGGGAGCTGTTTTTT. Protein sequence: CASSFRDGLNTGELFF.

This clonotype was seen a few times. The chain is built from TRBV29-1 and TRBJ2-5; D is perhaps TRBD2 (5 bases). Germline V gene lookup returns CDR1 SQVTM and CDR2 ANQGSEA. Trimming took 7 bases from V and 0 from J, leaving 9 bases between them. The CDR3 totals 12 residues. CDR3 loop: CSAEEHQETQYF. The CDR3 bases are TGCAGCGCGGAGGAGCACCAAGAGACCCAGTACTTC.

J is TRBJ2-1 and V is TRBV6-2 or TRBV6-3, with 16 bases aligning to TRBD2. The ends lost 3 bases at V and 6 bases at J; junction bases unmatched: 17. The CDR3 length is 21 residues. Germline V gives CDR1 MNHEY, CDR2 SVGEGT. CDR3: CASSYPTLPPGLAGGRNEQFF. In nucleotides, the CDR3 is TGTGCCAGCAGTTATCCCACTTTGCCCCCGGGACTAGCGGGAGGGCGCAATGAGCAGTTCTTC.

This clonotype appeared a few times. This sequence joins TRBV29-1 and TRBJ2-7, with D possibly being TRBD2 (6 bases). Germline V CDR1 and CDR2: SQVTM, ANQGSEA. CDR3 length: 13 residues. The germline V and J ends were trimmed by 6 bases and 2 bases, with 14 bases remaining between them. The CDR3 DNA follows: TGCAGCGTCCGACTAGTTTCCACCTACGAGCAGTACTTC. Its protein product is CSVRLVSTYEQYF.

The CDR3 here is CASSFWAEREAFF. The CDR3 DNA follows: TGTGCCAGCAGTTTTTGGGCGGAGCGTGAAGCTTTCTTT. The chain employs TRBV28 and TRBJ1-1; D gene unclear. Germline V lookup: CDR1 MDHEN, CDR2 SYDVKM. The CDR3 spans 13 residues. V was shortened by 3 bases and J by 7 bases, with 12 bases between the two germline ends.

This clonotype was counted between two and nine times. The chain links TRBV30 to TRBJ1-1, with D uncertain. Trimming removed 2 bases from V and 0 bases from J, with 7 bases in between. Germline V lookup: CDR1 GTSNPN, CDR2 SVGIG (reference sequence). The CDR3 loop spans 13 amino acids. CDR3 in DNA: TGTGCCTGGAGTCTCAGGATGAACACTGAAGCTTTCTTT. The encoded protein is CAWSLRMNTEAFF.

This clonotype was detected a few times. In DNA, the CDR3 is TGTGCCAGCATAGGGCTAGATGGATACAATGAGCAGTTCTTC. Protein product: CASIGLDGYNEQFF. The rearrangement joins TRBV12-3 or TRBV12-4 to TRBJ2-1; D is uncertain. This CDR3 comprises 14 residues. V lost 7 bases, J lost 4 bases, and 14 bases lay in between.

The chain couples TRBV14 to TRBJ2-7; D is undetermined. V lost 1 base and J lost 8, with 24 bases in between. Germline V gives CDR1 SGHDN, CDR2 FVKESK. The CDR3 contains 17 residues. CDR3: CASSQGASPGPWNQQYF. The CDR3 coding sequence is TGTGCCAGCAGCCAAGGCGCCTCTCCGGGTCCATGGAATCAGCAGTACTTC.

This clonotype was recorded only once. The chain links TRBV7-9 to TRBJ1-2, with D unresolved. The germline V gene encodes CDR1 SEHNR and CDR2 FQNEAQ (reference sequence). This CDR3 contains 14 residues. Between the trimmed V and J ends, which lost 5 bases and 4 bases, there was a span of 14 bases. The CDR3 here is CASSRGSVSYGYTF. Here the CDR3 DNA reads TGTGCCAGCAGCCGCGGGTCGGTGAGCTATGGCTACACCTTC.

V is TRBV5-1 and J is TRBJ1-4; 7 nucleotides match TRBD1. The V and J ends lost 0 bases and 6 bases, in that order; junction bases with no gene match: 2. This CDR3 region has 14 residues. The germline CDR1 and CDR2 sequences are SGHRS and YFSETQ. This CDR3 reads CASSLAGGYEKLFF. The DNA of the CDR3 is TGCGCCAGCAGCTTGGCAGGGGGATATGAAAAACTGTTTTTT.

The V and J genes are TRBV6-1 and TRBJ2-3, with D hard to call. Germline-derived CDR1 and CDR2 are MNHNS and SASEGT. V was pared by 8 bases and J by 0 bases, with 12 bases between. This CDR3 contains 14 residues. CDR3 sequence: CASVRFSSTDTQYF. The CDR3 nucleotides read TGTGCCAGCGTCAGATTTTCTAGCACAGATACGCAGTATTTT.

This clonotype was observed a handful of times. This rearrangement joins TRBV5-1 to TRBJ2-6, with D possibly matching TRBD1 (6 bases). V lost 1 base and J 2 bases, leaving 10 bases between the germline ends. In germline, CDR1 is SGHRS, CDR2 YFSETQ. There are 16 residues in the CDR3. CDR3 bases: TGCGCCAGCAGCTTGATAGCAGGGGCTGGGGCCAACGTCCTGACTTTC. It translates to CASSLIAGAGANVLTF.